This T cell receptor (beta chain) was obtained from a study of a mutant IDH1 vaccine in newly diagnosed glioma. Study-wide background: With temozolomide cycles, or 4-6 weeks after radiotherapy alone, vaccination was started.

Sequencing used immunoSEQ multiplex PCR; TCRdb keeps in-frame clones, though not all of them. The repertoire has approximately 62,000 clones, more than 75% of them found once; the top ten carry approximately 4%. Time point described: week 23, last vaccination. Every vaccine dose comprised 300 ug of mutant IDH1 20-mer peptide plus topical imiquimod. New WHO grade 3 or 4 IDH1-mutant, ATRX-lost astrocytomas were present in all donors. Regarding this clone: Its specificity is not known.

In germline, CDR1 is SNHLY, CDR2 FYNNEI. The CDR3 consists of 14 residues. V lost 11 bases and J 2 bases, leaving 18 bases between the germline ends. This TCR was recovered from a young man with glioma. Sequencing was performed on PBMCs, taken from a glioma patient whose treatment included an IDH1 peptide vaccine. This sequence joins TRBV2 and TRBJ2-5; no reliable D call. CDR3 amino acids: CAVLLGERQETQYF. CDR3 in DNA: TGTGCCGTACTCCTCGGCGAAAGACAAGAGACCCAGTACTTC. Complete variable domain (other parts from reference TRBV2 and TRBJ2-5): EPEVTQTPSHQVTQMGQEVILRCVPISNHLYFYWYRQILGQKVEFLVSFYNNEISEKSEIFDDQFSVERPDGSNFTLKIRSTKLEDSAMYFCAVLLGERQETQYFGPGTRLLVL.